Listed below are T cell receptor beta chains from one sample, sequenced in a study of blood T cell repertoires in COVID-19. The table came from immunoSEQ multiplex PCR; TCRdb's copy has only in-frame clones and leaves some out. This table holds under 140,000 clones, more than 70% found once. The sample taken for sequencing was peripheral blood. These receptor sequences come from a woman aged 45-60 years with acute or convalescent COVID-19. Each CDR3 is given with its conserved first and last residue. The D gene is left open where the match is weak.

j_call | v_call | d_call | cdr3_nt | cdr3_aa
TRBJ2-7 | TRBV7-9 | TRBD1 | TGTGCCAGCAGCTTGACAGGGGCCTACGAGCAGTACTTC | CASSLTGAYEQYF
TRBJ2-5 | TRBV6-5 | TRBD1 | TGTGCCAGCAGGACAGGGTTGGAGACCCAGTACTTC | CASRTGLETQYF
TRBJ2-7 | TRBV28 | TRBD1 | TGTGCCAGCATCCAGACAGGGTGGCCCTACGAGCAGTACTTC | CASIQTGWPYEQYF
TRBJ2-5 | TRBV3-1/TRBV3-2 | TRBD2 | TGTGCCGCGGGGGTAGTGACGGTAGAGACCCAGTACTTC | CAAGVVTVETQYF
TRBJ2-6 | TRBV2 | TRBD1 | TGTGCCAGCTTTGAGGGACAGGGGAAAAGCTCTGGGGCCAACGTCCTGACTTTC | CASFEGQGKSSGANVLTF
TRBJ1-4 | TRBV2 | NA | TGTGCCAGCACTGGACAACTTAATGAAAAACTGTTTTTT | CASTGQLNEKLFF
TRBJ1-1 | TRBV5-5 | TRBD1 | TGTGCCAGCAGCTTTCAGGGGGACACTGAAGCTTTCTTT | CASSFQGDTEAFF
TRBJ2-3 | TRBV27 | NA | TGTGCCAGCAGTCCTAGAGGCCGGGATACGCAGTATTTT | CASSPRGRDTQYF
TRBJ1-1 | TRBV29-1 | TRBD1 | TGCAGCGCCAAAGCGGGACAGGGGAACACTGAAGCTTTCTTT | CSAKAGQGNTEAFF
TRBJ2-7 | TRBV4-1 | TRBD1 | TGCGCCAGCAGCCATCCGGGACAGGGGATCTACGAGCAGTACTTC | CASSHPGQGIYEQYF
TRBJ2-1 | TRBV6-5 | TRBD2 | TGTGCCAGCAGCCCCCTAGCGGGAGAACACAATGAGCAGTTCTTC | CASSPLAGEHNEQFF
TRBJ2-3 | TRBV13 | NA | TGTGCCAGCAGCTTAAGGCGGCCCCTACCAGATACGCAGTATTTT | CASSLRRPLPDTQYF
TRBJ2-5 | TRBV7-9 | TRBD2 | TGTGCCAGCAGCTTCGGGTCTAGCGGCGAGACCCAGTACTTC | CASSFGSSGETQYF
TRBJ2-1 | TRBV7-2 | NA | TGTGCCAGCAGCCCGGACGGGAGTCACAATGAGCAGTTCTTC | CASSPDGSHNEQFF
TRBJ1-1 | TRBV11-2 | TRBD1 | TGTGCCAGCAGCTCTGAGGGGGCAGGGAGGAATGAAGCTTTCTTT | CASSSEGAGRNEAFF
TRBJ2-5 | TRBV10-3 | TRBD1 | TGTGCCATCAGTGAATTGATTGGACAGGGAGAGACCCAGTACTTC | CAISELIGQGETQYF
TRBJ1-1 | TRBV30 | TRBD1 | TGTGCCTGGAGGATGACAGGGCTGAACACTGAAGCTTTCTTT | CAWRMTGLNTEAFF